This entry lists 11 T cell receptor beta chains sequenced from one sample in a study of shared clonotypes between healthy human individuals (dated by TCRdb to about 2020). Library creation used the immunoSEQ multiplex PCR assay. TCRdb mirrors the immuneACCESS table, restricted to in-frame sequences. Some clones are absent from its copies; in checked studies, under half trace to an unresolved V gene, and the reason for the others is unknown. Here the sample has some 2.4 million clones; roughly 93% occur a single time. About 0.34% of the sample goes to the ten largest clones. Material: naive CD4+ T cells from PBMCs. The cell subset or site label of this sample denotes: CD45RA+ positively selected. The source is a man aged 18 to 30 in good health. Some clones in this sample may be carry-over from other donors' samples.

This clone has a single count. The chain has TRBV14 and TRBJ2-5; D unclear. CDR1 and CDR2 (germline): SGHDN, FVKESK. The CDR3 has 11 amino acids. V lost 4 bases, J lost 5 bases, and 5 bases lay in between. CDR3 coding DNA: TGTGCCAGCAGCCGGGCGGAGACCCAGTACTTC. Translation: CASSRAETQYF.

This clone was counted a single time. The chain recombines TRBV5-1 with TRBJ2-2; D unclear. This CDR3 is built from 14 residues. V was cut by 0 bases and J by 8 bases, with 11 bases left in between. The germline gives CDR1 SGHRS, CDR2 YFSETQ. The CDR3 nucleotides are TGCGCCAGCAGCTTGGTTCCCCCCCCGGGGGAGCTGTTTTTT. Translating gives CASSLVPPPGELFF.

V gene TRBV11-3 combines with J gene TRBJ2-1, with TRBD1 matching over 9 bases. V shed 5 bases, J shed 2 bases, and the junction held 4 bases outside the gene matches. CDR1 and CDR2 (germline): SGHNT, YENEEA. The CDR3 is 15 residues long. The CDR3 DNA is TGTGCCAGCAGCAATGGACAGGGGACCTACAATGAGCAGTTCTTC. This gives the protein CASSNGQGTYNEQFF.

The J gene is TRBJ2-3, the V gene TRBV7-9; D unclear. This CDR3 comprises 17 residues. CDR1 is SEHNR and CDR2 is FQNEAQ in the germline V gene (reference sequence). V lost 7 bases and J 1 base, leaving 21 bases between the germline ends. This CDR3 reads CASNLGTGPPGTDTQYF. The CDR3, as DNA: TGTGCCAGCAACCTCGGCACCGGTCCCCCGGGCACAGATACGCAGTATTTT.

The V and J genes are TRBV7-3 and TRBJ2-3, with D possibly matching TRBD2 (5 bases). CDR3 length: 16 amino acids. Trimming removed 0 bases at V and 2 bases at J, with 12 bases between. The germline gives CDR1 SGHTA, CDR2 FQGTGA. The CDR3, as DNA: TGTGCCAGCAGCTTAACGCTCGGGGAACACACAGATACGCAGTATTTT. As protein: CASSLTLGEHTDTQYF.

Concerning this clone itself: The sample carries other DNA sequences with the same CDR3. DNA of the CDR3: TGTGCCAGCAGGCCGGGACAGGGCTACGAGCAGTACTTC. Translating gives CASRPGQGYEQYF. The chain combines TRBV28 with TRBJ2-7; 9 nucleotides agree with TRBD1. The V and J ends lost 6 bases and 3 bases, in that order; junction bases with no gene match: 3. CDR3 length: 13 residues. Germline V gives CDR1 MDHEN, CDR2 SYDVKM.

This clone was seen once. V is TRBV28 and J is TRBJ2-1; D may be TRBD1 (5 bases). Looked up from germline, CDR1 is MDHEN and CDR2 is SYDVKM. The CDR3 extends over 13 amino acids. V was shortened by 6 bases and J by 9 bases, with 15 bases between the two germline ends. The DNA of the CDR3 is TGTGCCAGCAGAAGATTTCAGGGCAGTGAGCAGTTCTTC. Amino acid sequence: CASRRFQGSEQFF.

The rearrangement uses TRBV9 and TRBJ2-1; 11 bases line up with TRBD2. The CDR3 is 17 residues long. V was pared by 1 base and J by 7 bases, with 10 bases of the junction left unmatched. Germline V gene sequence: CDR1 SGDLS, CDR2 YYNGEE. The CDR3 reads CASSVSSGRATLNEQFF. As DNA, the CDR3 is TGTGCCAGCAGCGTAAGTAGCGGGAGGGCCACGTTAAATGAGCAGTTCTTC. Filled out from reference TRBV9 and TRBJ2-1, the complete variable domain reads DSGVTQTPKHLITATGQRVTLRCSPRSGDLSVYWYQQSLDQGLQFLIQYYNGEERAKGNILERFSAQQFPDLHSELNLSSLELGDSALYFCASSVSSGRATLNEQFFGPGTRLTVL.

This clone has a handful of counts. This chain connects TRBV19 to TRBJ1-5; 7 nucleotides agree with TRBD1. Per germline, CDR1 LNHDA and CDR2 SQIVND (reference sequence). V dropped 4 bases and J dropped 7; count of bases not matched to a gene: 7. The CDR3 is made up of 14 amino acids. The CDR3 region has the DNA TGTGCCAGTAGTAATACAGGGGCGGAACAGCCCCAGCATTTT. This translates into CASSNTGAEQPQHF.

The chain combines TRBV6-5 with TRBJ2-7; no firm D call. The CDR3 has 15 amino acids. V shed 3 bases and J shed 2 bases, with 14 bases lying between them. Germline CDR1 is MNHEY and CDR2 is SVGAGI. DNA for the CDR3: TGTGCCAGCAGTTATGGGCGACTCCCCGCCTACGAGCAGTACTTC. This gives the protein CASSYGRLPAYEQYF.

The chain links TRBV29-1 to TRBJ2-1; 9 nucleotides align to TRBD2. The CDR3 is 17 residues long. Germline V lookup: CDR1 SQVTM, CDR2 ANQGSEA. V gave up 6 bases and J gave up 0 bases; unmatched junction bases: 12. CDR3 residues: CSVARGGEGSSYNEQFF. The CDR3 region has the DNA TGCAGCGTGGCCCGCGGGGGGGAGGGGAGCTCCTACAATGAGCAGTTCTTC.